The 5 T cell receptor beta chains in this list originate from one sample, sequenced in a study of OX40 agonist ivuxolimab in advanced cancers. Some clones are missing from TCRdb's copy, which holds only in-frame ones; the method was immunoSEQ multiplex PCR. The table lists 73,000 or so clones, around 86% of them singletons. The source material was CD4+ or CD8+ T cells sorted from blood, sampled in a trial of the OX40 agonist ivuxolimab. These receptor sequences come from an adult with an advanced solid tumor such as melanoma, head and neck, liver or kidney cancer.

The chain combines TRBV30 with TRBJ2-5, with 9 nucleotides matching TRBD1. This CDR3 contains 14 residues. The junction had 5 bases not matched to a gene; V was cut back by 2 bases and J by 4 bases. Germline CDR1 and CDR2: GTSNPN and SVGIG (reference sequence). The CDR3 spells CAWSPGTGRETQYF. In DNA, the CDR3 is TGTGCCTGGAGTCCCGGGACAGGGCGAGAGACCCAGTACTTC.

V gene TRBV7-2 combines with J gene TRBJ2-5; 7 positions agree with TRBD2. The CDR3 is 15 residues long. Trimming took 1 base from V and 2 from J; bases not matched to a gene: 4. CDR1 and CDR2 (germline): SGHTA, FQGNSA. CDR3 loop: CASSLGTSQQETQYF. DNA for the CDR3: TGTGCCAGCAGCTTAGGGACTAGTCAACAAGAGACCCAGTACTTC.

A note on this clone: The junction departs from germline at one end; a sequencing error may be responsible. The chain employs TRBV7-7 and TRBJ2-7; 7 bases are shared with TRBD1. The CDR3 loop spans 14 amino acids. Germline V gene lookup returns CDR1 SSHAT and CDR2 FNYEAQ (reference sequence). The CDR3 DNA reads as TGTGCTAGCAGCTTAAGCCAGGGGGCCTACGAGCAGTACTTC. Translating gives CASSLSQGAYEQYF.

For this clone: Sequence at one end of the junction differs from germline and may be a read error. This sequence joins TRBV7-7 and TRBJ2-5; 9 nucleotides line up with TRBD2. Germline V CDR1 and CDR2: SSHAT, FNYEAQ (reference sequence). This CDR3 spans 16 amino acids. CDR3 bases: TGTGCTAGCAGCTTAGCGGGCGGGGGGGCCGGAGAGACCCAGTACTTC. This codes for CASSLAGGGAGETQYF.

V is TRBV7-9 and J is TRBJ2-2; TRBD1 matches 10 bases. The CDR3 runs to 16 residues. The junction had 9 bases not matched to a gene; V was cut back by 5 bases and J by 6 bases. In germline, CDR1 is SEHNR, CDR2 FQNEAQ (reference sequence). The CDR3 here is CASSQGGQGTAGELFF. Written as DNA, the CDR3 is TGTGCCAGCAGCCAGGGGGGACAGGGGACTGCCGGGGAGCTGTTTTTT.